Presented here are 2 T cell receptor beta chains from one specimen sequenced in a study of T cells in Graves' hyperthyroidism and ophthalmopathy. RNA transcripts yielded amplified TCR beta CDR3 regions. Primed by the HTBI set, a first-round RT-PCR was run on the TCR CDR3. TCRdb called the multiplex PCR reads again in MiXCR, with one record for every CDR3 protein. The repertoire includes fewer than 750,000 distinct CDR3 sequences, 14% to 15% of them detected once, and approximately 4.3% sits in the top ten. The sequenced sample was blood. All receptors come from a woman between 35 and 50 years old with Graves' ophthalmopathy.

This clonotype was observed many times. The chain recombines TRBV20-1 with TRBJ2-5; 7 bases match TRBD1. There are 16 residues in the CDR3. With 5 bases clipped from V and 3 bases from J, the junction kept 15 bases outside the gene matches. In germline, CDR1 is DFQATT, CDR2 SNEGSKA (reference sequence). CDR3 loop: CSASWPRRGWEETQYF. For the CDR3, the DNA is TGCAGTGCTTCCTGGCCCCGCAGGGGGTGGGAAGAGACCCAGTACTTC.

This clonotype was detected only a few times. CDR3 sequence: CAWSEEQGGVMKTQYF. As DNA, the CDR3 is TGTGCCTGGAGTGAGGAACAAGGAGGGGTTATGAAGACCCAGTACTTC. This chain joins TRBV30 and TRBJ2-5; possibly TRBD2 for D (6 bases). Per the germline V gene, CDR1 is GTSNPN and CDR2 is SVGIG (reference sequence). This CDR3 is built from 16 residues. V gave up 1 base and J gave up 6 bases, with 21 bases separating them.